Below, 14 T cell receptor beta chains from the same sample are listed, as sequenced in a study of tissue T cells after allogeneic stem cell transplantation. The assay was immunoSEQ multiplex PCR, and TCRdb's table has in-frame clones only and misses some. The data hold some 4,500 clones, with more than 40% observed a single time. Time point noted: mouse harvest day 14 after allogeneic transplant. Mouse grafts combined 10^7 T-cell-depleted bone marrow cells with 10^6 splenic CD5+ T cells. The sequenced sample was lymph node tissue. The receptors shown here come from a female BALB/c mouse given C57BL/6 T cells with graft-versus-host disease after an allogeneic hematopoietic cell transplant.

Concerning this clone: These gene names are mouse names. The sequenced fragment ends 1 residue before the CDR3 boundary, so the rest is inferred from the germline J gene. The genes are TRBV30 and TRBJ2-1, with 14 bases that match TRBD2. This CDR3 contains 13 residues. V shed 5 bases and J 7 bases; nucleotides not matched to a gene: 1. Germline V gene data show CDR1 as SQVVS and CDR2 as ANEGSEA. The sequenced CDR3 bases are TGTAGTTCTCGGGACTGGGGGGGCGCTGAGCAGTTC. Translated, it gives CSSRDWGGAEQF. The whole CDR3 reads CSSRDWGGAEQFF.

This clone is labeled as medium-sized. Gene names are the mouse ones. The sequenced fragment ends 1 residue before the CDR3 boundary, so the rest is inferred from the germline J gene. This chain joins TRBV13-2 and TRBJ2-5; 10 bases match TRBD2. The CDR3 has 14 amino acids. The V gene end was trimmed by 4 bases and the J gene end by 2 bases; junction bases not matched to a gene: 1. CDR1 is NNHNN and CDR2 is SYGAGS in the germline V gene (reference sequence). The CDR3 loop reads CASGSGGAQDTQYF. The CDR3 DNA, read in part, is TGTGCCAGCGGTTCTGGGGGGGCCCAAGACACCCAGTAC.

With regard to this clone: The genes are named according to mouse. The CDR3 end lies 1 residue beyond the end of the read and is filled in from the germline J gene. V gene TRBV16 combines with J gene TRBJ2-3, with D uncertain. Germline CDR1 is SGHSA and CDR2 is FRNQAP. This CDR3 region has 14 residues. V shed 1 base and J shed 0 bases, with 5 bases lying between them. Here the CDR3 reads CASSLVDSAETLYF. The part of the CDR3 DNA that was read is TGTGCAAGCAGCTTAGTCGACAGTGCAGAAACGCTGTAT. The full variable domain, with the rest looked up from reference TRBV16 and TRBJ2-3, is NAGVIQTPRHKVTGKGQEATLWCEPISGHSAVFWYRQTIVQGLEFLTYFRNQAPIDDSGMPKERFSAQMPNQSHSTLKIQSTQPQDSAVYLCASSLVDSAETLYFGSGTRLTVL.

To note about this clone: Here the gene names and germline are mouse. The missing CDR3 end, 1 residue past where the read stops, is filled in from the germline J gene. V gene TRBV12-2 combines with J gene TRBJ2-2; 10 bases align to TRBD2. Trimming removed 2 bases from V and 4 bases from J; junction bases left unmatched: 6. CDR1 SGHLS and CDR2 HYDKME come from the germline V gene. The CDR3 loop spans 16 amino acids. The CDR3 sequence: CASSRLGGRGTGQLYF. The CDR3 DNA, read in part, is TGTGCCAGCTCTCGCCTGGGGGGGCGCGGCACCGGGCAGCTCTAC.

In the case of this clone: Since a far larger clone is one base different, this is likely a read error. Gene names are mouse gene names. The CDR3 goes on 1 residue after the read ends, and that part is filled in from the germline J gene. This chain joins TRBV26 and TRBJ2-7; no clear D. The CDR3 runs to 12 residues. The V end was cut by 2 bases, the J end by 3 bases, with 5 bases between. The germline V gene encodes CDR1 KGHPV and CDR2 FQNQEV (reference sequence). CDR3 bases read: TGTGCCAGCAGTCTGCGCCACTATGAACAGTAC. This gives the protein CASSLRHYEQY. Given in full, the CDR3 is CASSLRHYEQYF.

By sample fraction, this clone is large (0.1 to 1%). These gene names are mouse names. Read coverage stops 1 residue before the CDR3 terminus; the germline J gene supplies the remainder. This sequence joins TRBV13-1 and TRBJ2-7; 11 bases line up with TRBD1. V gave up 3 bases and J gave up 3 bases; unmatched junction bases: 2. The CDR3 has 14 amino acids. CDR1 and CDR2 (germline): NSHNY, SYGAGN. CDR3 DNA, as far as it was read: TGTGCCAGCAGTGGAGGGACAGGGGGCTATGAACAGTAC. Translating gives CASSGGTGGYEQY. The entire CDR3 sequence reads CASSGGTGGYEQYF.

This clone was found a few times. Genes here carry mouse names. The CDR3 end is not reached by the read, which stops 1 residue before it; the germline J gene fills it in. V usage is TRBV16 and J usage is TRBJ1-1; 7 bases agree with TRBD1. This CDR3 contains 15 residues. J lost 0 bases, V lost 5 bases, and 6 bases had no gene match. The germline gives CDR1 SGHSA, CDR2 FRNQAP. CDR3 region: CASSPPGTANTEVFF. Incomplete CDR3 DNA: TGTGCAAGCAGCCCTCCCGGGACAGCAAACACAGAAGTCTTC.

With respect to this clone: Gene names and germline refer to mouse. The DNA read from the CDR3 is TGTGCCAGCTCTCTAGTCTGGGGGGACACCTTGTAC. Protein product: CASSLVWGDTLY. In full, the CDR3 is CASSLVWGDTLYF. The V gene is TRBV12-1, the J gene TRBJ2-4, with TRBD2 identical over 8 bases. The CDR3 goes on 1 residue after the read ends, and that part is filled in from the germline J gene. CDR3 length equals 13 residues. V lost 1 base and J lost 7; bases outside the gene matches: 3. Germline V gives CDR1 SGHSN, CDR2 HYEKVE.

This clone showed up just a few times. Gene names refer to mouse genes. Sequencing ends 1 residue short of the CDR3 end; the germline J gene provides the rest. The rearrangement joins TRBV19 to TRBJ1-6; 8 bases are shared with TRBD1. TRBJ1-6 belongs to the ORF category, with a function that is uncertain. J lost 6 bases, V lost 2 bases, and 4 bases had no gene match. This CDR3 spans 15 amino acids. Germline V CDR1 and CDR2: FNHDT, SITEND (reference sequence). The part of the CDR3 DNA that was read is TGTGCCAGCAGTATTGGGACAGGTGGTAATTCGCCCCTCTAC. Protein sequence: CASSIGTGGNSPLY. The full CDR3 protein reads CASSIGTGGNSPLYF.

A remark on this clone: Gene labels here are mouse ones. The read ends 1 residue before the CDR3 terminus; that terminus is restored from the germline J gene. V is TRBV13-2 and J is TRBJ2-5, with 10 bases lining up with TRBD1. The V and J ends lost 3 bases and 7 bases, in that order; junction bases with no gene match: 2. The CDR3 length is 13 residues. In germline, CDR1 is NNHNN, CDR2 SYGAGS (reference sequence). Partial CDR3 DNA: TGTGCCAGCGGTGGGGGACAGGGGAACACCCAGTAC. This translates into CASGGGQGNTQY. The complete CDR3 protein is CASGGGQGNTQYF.

In regard to this clone: The gene symbols are mouse symbols. The read is 1 residue too short to cover the CDR3 end, so that end is filled in from the germline J gene. The chain has TRBV3 and TRBJ1-2, with D maybe TRBD1 (6 bases). V dropped 0 bases and J dropped 1 base, with 9 bases sitting between them. CDR1 and CDR2 (germline): SNHLY, FYNGKV (reference sequence). The CDR3 loop spans 15 amino acids. The CDR3 loop is CASSLAGGVNSDYTF. CDR3 bases read: TGTGCCAGCAGCTTAGCCGGGGGCGTAAACTCCGACTACACC.

As for this clone: Gene names denote mouse genes. The read ends 1 residue early relative to the CDR3; the germline J gene fills the gap. The chain links TRBV19 to TRBJ2-3; D tentatively reads TRBD1 or TRBD2 (6 bases each). Trimming left V 1 base short and J 3 bases short, with 9 bases between. CDR1 FNHDT and CDR2 SITEND come from the germline V gene (reference sequence). The length of the CDR3 is 14 residues. The part of the CDR3 DNA that was read is TGTGCCAGCAGTATAAGGGGGGAGGCAGAAACGCTGTAT. Amino acids: CASSIRGEAETLY. The whole CDR3 reads CASSIRGEAETLYF.

Points on this clone: The germline and genes are mouse ones. With the read ending 1 residue before the CDR3 end, the germline J gene is used to fill in that end. This chain links TRBV1 with TRBJ1-1; D possibly corresponds to TRBD1 (6 bases). This CDR3 comprises 11 residues. The V gene's germline CDR1 is NSQYPW and CDR2 LRSPGD (reference sequence). Between the trimmed V and J ends, which lost 4 bases and 7 bases, there was a span of 7 bases. The CDR3 region is CTCSGTEEVFF. Partial CDR3 DNA: TGCACCTGCAGTGGGACAGAAGAAGTCTTC.

Remarks on this clone: Mouse gene names apply. The CDR3 is cut off 1 residue early in the read; its end comes from the germline J gene. The chain uses TRBV26 and TRBJ2-5; 11 bases are shared with TRBD2. V was clipped by 2 bases and J by 6 bases; unmatched bases: 4. CDR3 length: 15 residues. Germline CDR1 is KGHPV and CDR2 is FQNQEV (reference sequence). CDR3 loop: CASSLNWGGADTQYF. Partial CDR3 DNA: TGTGCCAGCAGTCTGAACTGGGGGGGCGCGGACACCCAGTAC.